This TCR beta chain was observed in a study of T-cell reconstitution after alpha-beta-depleted transplantation in children. Between the trimmed V and J ends, which lost 2 bases and 2 bases, there was a span of 8 bases. This CDR3 region has 14 residues. Per germline, CDR1 SGHRS and CDR2 YFSETQ. Preparation of the TCRbeta library involved a method that used unique molecular identifiers. A single record per CDR3 protein comes from TCRdb applying MiXCR to the PCR reads. In the table there are more than 250,000 distinct CDR3 sequences, approximately 9.6% of which are singletons. This clonotype has a count of ten or more.

The sequences come from PBMCs from the stem cell graft donor, collected from the stem cell graft. The rearrangement links TRBV5-1 to TRBJ2-1, with D perhaps TRBD1 or TRBD2 (6 bases each). The source of this sequence is a human donor who donated a stem cell graft to a child with SCID. CDR3 loop: CASSFGGTYNEQFF. The CDR3 DNA reads TGCGCCAGCAGCTTCGGGGGCACCTACAATGAGCAGTTCTTC. The full variable domain, with the rest looked up from reference TRBV5-1 and TRBJ2-1, is KAGVTQTPRYLIKTRGQQVTLSCSPISGHRSVSWYQQTPGQGLQFLFEYFSETQRNKGNFPGRFSGRQFSNSRSEMNVSTLELGDSALYLCASSFGGTYNEQFFGPGTRLTVL.